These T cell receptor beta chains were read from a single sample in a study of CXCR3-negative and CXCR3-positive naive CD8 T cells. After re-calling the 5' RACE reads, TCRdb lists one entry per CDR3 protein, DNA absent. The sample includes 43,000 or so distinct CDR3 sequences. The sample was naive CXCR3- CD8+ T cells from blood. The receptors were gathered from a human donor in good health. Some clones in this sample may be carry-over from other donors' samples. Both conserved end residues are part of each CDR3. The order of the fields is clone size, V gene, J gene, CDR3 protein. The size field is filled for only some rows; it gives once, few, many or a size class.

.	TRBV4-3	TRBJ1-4	CASSQDWQVATNEKLFF
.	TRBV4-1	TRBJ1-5	CASSQESTGYQPQHF
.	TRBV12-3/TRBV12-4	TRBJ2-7	CASSLGGALWEQYF
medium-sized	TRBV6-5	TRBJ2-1	CASSYDRDPYNEQFF
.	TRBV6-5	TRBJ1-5	CASRAGTYFEDNQPQHF
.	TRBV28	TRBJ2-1	CASSSMESYNEQFF
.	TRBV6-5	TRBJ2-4	CASSPDLNIQYF
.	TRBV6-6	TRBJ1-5	CASSVGGQPQHF
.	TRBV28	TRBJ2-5	CASTPGSRRLETQYF
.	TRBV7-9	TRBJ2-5	CASSSTDTPSGDQETQYF
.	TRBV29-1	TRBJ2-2	CSAGLVEPSGTGELFF
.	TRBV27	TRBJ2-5	CASSSSGATQYF
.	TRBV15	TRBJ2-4	CATSRARVLAKNIQYF
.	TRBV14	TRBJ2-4	CASSQATGALKNIQYF
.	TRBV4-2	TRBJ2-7	CASSPGQGNYEQYF
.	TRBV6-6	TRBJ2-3	CASTLSPGTARDTQYF
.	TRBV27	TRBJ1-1	CASRIAGGFPNTEAFF
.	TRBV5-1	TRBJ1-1	CASSLEGENTEAFF
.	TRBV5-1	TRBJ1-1	CASSFFMTGNTEAFF
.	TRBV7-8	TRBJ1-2	CASSRTHLNYGYTF
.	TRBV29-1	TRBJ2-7	CSVFSKDRDSYEQYF
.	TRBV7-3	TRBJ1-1	CASRQHLNTEAFF
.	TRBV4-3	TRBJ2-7	CASSQETGLSYEQYF
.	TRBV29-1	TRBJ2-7	CSVVWGIEQYF
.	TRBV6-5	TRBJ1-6	CASSDKGPQGALHF
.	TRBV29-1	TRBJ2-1	CSVVGLPIYNEQFF
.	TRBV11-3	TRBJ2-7	CASSPAGAPYEQYF
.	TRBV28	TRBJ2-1	CASSSTPGLPTYNEQFF
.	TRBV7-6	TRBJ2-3	CASSGQVPLELADTQYF
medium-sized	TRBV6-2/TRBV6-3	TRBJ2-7	CASSHRTLTGDYEQYF
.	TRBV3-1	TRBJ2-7	CASSQEGSYEQYF
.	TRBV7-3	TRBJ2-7	CASSSGTVSEQYF
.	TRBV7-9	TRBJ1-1	CASSLYGPEAFF
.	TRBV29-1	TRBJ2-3	CSATLTPGRLADTQYF
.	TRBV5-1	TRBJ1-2	CASSLEGLGYTF
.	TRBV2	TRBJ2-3	CASSESWQGVLDTQYF
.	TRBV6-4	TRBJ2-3	CASSAGSTDTQYF
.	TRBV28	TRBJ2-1	CASSLRRGGYNEQFF
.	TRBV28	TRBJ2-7	CASTQGAYEQYF
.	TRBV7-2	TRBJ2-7	CASSYFTYEQYF
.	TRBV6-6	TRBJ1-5	CASSTRTGALHQPQHF
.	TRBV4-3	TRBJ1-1	CASSQDIGLATEAFF
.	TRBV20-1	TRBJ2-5	CSATRQGALTQYF
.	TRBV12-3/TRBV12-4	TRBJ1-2	CASSSPDSSNYGYTF
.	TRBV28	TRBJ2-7	CASSLAEVPHEQYF
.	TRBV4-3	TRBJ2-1	CASSQSPHEQFF
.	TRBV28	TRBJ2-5	CASSPRQGEGETQYF